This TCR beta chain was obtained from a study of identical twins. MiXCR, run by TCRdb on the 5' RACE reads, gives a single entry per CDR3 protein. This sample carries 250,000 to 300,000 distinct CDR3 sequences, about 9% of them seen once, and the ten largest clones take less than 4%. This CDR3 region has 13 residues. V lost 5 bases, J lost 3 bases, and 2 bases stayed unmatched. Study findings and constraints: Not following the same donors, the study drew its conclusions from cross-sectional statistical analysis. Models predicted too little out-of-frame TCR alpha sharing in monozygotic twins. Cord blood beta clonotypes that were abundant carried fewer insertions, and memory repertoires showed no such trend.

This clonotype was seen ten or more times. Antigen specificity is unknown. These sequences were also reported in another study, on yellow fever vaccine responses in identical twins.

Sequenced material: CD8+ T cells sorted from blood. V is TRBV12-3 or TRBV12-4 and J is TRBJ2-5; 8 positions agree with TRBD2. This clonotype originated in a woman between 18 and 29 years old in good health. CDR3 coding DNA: TGTGCCAGCAGTCTTAGCGGGGAAGAGACCCAGTACTTC. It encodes CASSLSGEETQYF.